These 24 T cell receptor beta chains were all obtained from the same sample, sequenced in a study of shared T cell receptors in the human thymus. Some clones are missing from TCRdb's copy, which holds only in-frame ones; the method was immunoSEQ multiplex PCR. Among 720,000 or so clones listed, 80% to 90% were seen once. The same data also contributed to another study, on human thymus T cells.

The sequencing sample was made of thymocytes. The receptors stem from a girl less than two years old with a congenital heart defect.

This rearrangement joins TRBV7-2 to TRBJ1-1; no clear D gene. V was cut by 1 base and J by 5 bases, with 11 bases left in between. The CDR3 extends over 14 amino acids. Germline CDR1 and CDR2: SGHTA and FQGNSA. The CDR3 region has the DNA TGTGCCAGCAGCTTAGACCGGGGAACTACTGAAGCTTTCTTT. Encoded protein: CASSLDRGTTEAFF.

J is TRBJ2-3 and V is TRBV5-1; 9 bases match TRBD2. The V segment lost 4 bases and the J segment 5 bases; nucleotides outside the gene matches: 14. The CDR3 runs 17 residues. CDR1 and CDR2 (germline): SGHRS, YFSETQ. The CDR3 DNA reads as TGCGCCAGCAGCCCCCCGTTCGCGGGGGGGGCCGTAGATACGCAGTATTTT. This encodes CASSPPFAGGAVDTQYF.

The rearrangement uses TRBV25-1 and TRBJ1-3, with D perhaps TRBD1 (5 bases). V lost 5 bases and J 8 bases, leaving 22 bases between the germline ends. This CDR3 has 16 residues. Per the germline V gene, CDR1 is MGHDK and CDR2 is SYGVNS. CDR3 DNA: TGTGCCAGCAGTCCCCCCTGGGGGGGGGATTACGACACCATATATTTT. Protein: CASSPPWGGDYDTIYF. The whole variable domain, filled in from reference TRBV25-1 and TRBJ1-3, reads EADIYQTPRYLVIGTGKKITLECSQTMGHDKMYWYQQDPGMELHLIHYSYGVNSTEKGDLSSESTVSRIRTEHFPLTLESARPSHTSQYLCASSPPWGGDYDTIYFGEGSWLTVV.

The chain combines TRBV7-6 with TRBJ2-2, with D perhaps matching TRBD1 (8 bases). The germline V gene encodes CDR1 SGHVS and CDR2 FNYEAQ. V shed 4 bases and J shed 5 bases, with 17 bases lying between them. The length of the CDR3 is 16 residues. This CDR3 reads CASSSQNRGGTGELFF. In nucleotides, the CDR3 is TGTGCCAGCAGCTCCCAAAACAGGGGGGGGACCGGGGAGCTGTTTTTT.

The rearrangement links TRBV2 to TRBJ1-5; unclear D gene. CDR1 and CDR2 (germline): SNHLY, FYNNEI. The V gene lost 6 bases and the J gene lost 0 bases, with 3 bases spanning the gap. The CDR3 has 12 amino acids. CDR3 in amino acids: CASSHSNQPQHF. In nucleotides, the CDR3 is TGTGCCAGCAGCCATAGCAATCAGCCCCAGCATTTT.

The V gene is TRBV5-6, the J gene TRBJ2-1, with TRBD2 matching 10 bases. CDR3 length equals 15 residues. V gave up 3 bases and J gave up 8 bases; unmatched junction bases: 8. Germline CDR1 SGHDT, CDR2 YYEEEE. The CDR3 bases are TGTGCCAGCAGCTCCTTTAGCGGGGGGTTCGATGAGCAGTTCTTC. Its protein is CASSSFSGGFDEQFF.

For this clone: Germline and junction disagree at one end, which may indicate a read error. The V call is TRBV5-1, the J call TRBJ2-7; TRBD1 aligns across 8 bases. The CDR3 is made up of 15 amino acids. Per the germline V gene, CDR1 is SGHRS and CDR2 is YFSETQ. CDR3 protein: CASSPGQGFSNEQYF. The CDR3 DNA sequence: TGCGCCAGCAGCCCCGGACAGGGATTCTCCAACGAGCAGTACTTC. The variable domain in full, completed from reference TRBV5-1 and TRBJ2-7, reads KAGVTQTPRYLIKTRGQQVTLSCSPISGHRSVSWYQQTPGQGLQFLFEYFSETQRNKGNFPGRFSGRQFSNSRSEMNVSTLELGDSALYLCASSPGQGFSNEQYFGPGTRLTVT.

This clone was seen just once. The chain is built from TRBV11-2 and TRBJ1-2; TRBD1 aligns across 8 bases. Germline V CDR1 and CDR2: SGHAT, FQNNGV. The ends lost 2 bases at V and 1 base at J; junction bases unmatched: 9. CDR3 length equals 17 residues. The CDR3 protein is CASSLLDRGGDNYGYTF. The CDR3 nucleotides read TGTGCCAGCAGCTTATTAGACAGGGGAGGGGATAACTATGGCTACACCTTC.

With respect to this clone: The same CDR3 is also encoded by other DNA sequences in this sample. The V gene is TRBV6-4, the J gene TRBJ1-6, with D perhaps TRBD1 (6 bases). The V end was cut by 7 bases, the J end by 5 bases, with 15 bases between. The germline V gene encodes CDR1 MRHNA and CDR2 SNTAGT. This CDR3 has 15 amino acids. CDR3 in amino acids: CASTRGGGHNSPLHF. The CDR3 DNA reads TGTGCCAGCACCAGAGGGGGGGGCCATAATTCACCCCTCCACTTT.

The J gene is TRBJ2-1, the V gene TRBV7-2; 7 bases are a match to TRBD1. The CDR3 spans 19 residues. Losses at the gene ends were 5 bases for V and 4 bases for J; bases not matched to a gene: 20. Germline loops: CDR1 SGHTA, CDR2 FQGNSA. The CDR3 protein is CASSPNAKTGVPTYNEQFF. The CDR3 nucleotides are TGTGCCAGCAGCCCCAACGCCAAAACAGGGGTTCCCACTTACAATGAGCAGTTCTTC.

The chain employs TRBV4-1 and TRBJ2-5, with 7 bases that match TRBD1. This CDR3 contains 15 residues. The germline V gene encodes CDR1 MGHRA and CDR2 YSYEKL. J was trimmed by 5 bases and V by 4 bases; bases with no gene match: 10. CDR3 sequence (DNA): TGCGCCAGCAGCCGGCTCGCCGACAGGGAGGAGACCCAGTACTTC. It translates to CASSRLADREETQYF.

The J gene is TRBJ1-5, the V gene TRBV6-5; D is uncertain. CDR3 length equals 15 residues. Trimming shortened V by 5 bases and J by 0 bases, and 11 bases separated the two germline ends. CDR1 MNHEY and CDR2 SVGAGI come from the germline V gene. The CDR3 sequence: CASSAQDNSNQPQHF. The CDR3 DNA reads TGTGCCAGCAGTGCCCAGGATAATAGCAATCAGCCCCAGCATTTT.

V is TRBV7-9 and J is TRBJ1-1, with D uncertain. Trimming stripped 5 bases from V and 5 bases from J, with 15 bases between. This CDR3 has 14 residues. The V gene's germline CDR1 is SEHNR and CDR2 FQNEAQ (reference sequence). CDR3 in amino acids: CASSPGWGRTEAFF. The CDR3 coding sequence is TGTGCCAGCAGCCCGGGATGGGGAAGGACTGAAGCTTTCTTT.

The V gene is TRBV19, the J gene TRBJ2-5; 10 bases line up with TRBD2. Germline V gene lookup returns CDR1 LNHDA and CDR2 SQIVND (reference sequence). V lost 5 bases, J lost 2 bases, and 8 bases stayed unmatched. CDR3 length: 16 amino acids. The CDR3 loop reads CASSVSGLALQETQYF. For the CDR3, the DNA is TGTGCCAGTAGTGTGTCGGGACTAGCGCTTCAAGAGACCCAGTACTTC.

The chain carries TRBV10-1 and TRBJ2-1; possibly TRBD2 for D (6 bases). Germline values: CDR1 WNHNN, CDR2 SYGVQD (reference sequence). The CDR3 is 16 residues long. With 4 bases removed from V and 0 bases from J, the gap between germline ends came to 13 bases. CDR3 region: CASSGVSGLSYNEQFF. CDR3 DNA sequence: TGCGCCAGCAGTGGGGTCTCGGGACTCTCCTACAATGAGCAGTTCTTC.

This chain connects TRBV27 to TRBJ2-6; D unclear. V shed 4 bases and J shed 0 bases, with 7 bases lying between them. Per germline, CDR1 MNHEY and CDR2 SMNVEV (reference sequence). The CDR3 has 15 amino acids. The CDR3 coding sequence is TGTGCCAGCAGTTCCGGAGTCTCTGGGGCCAACGTCCTGACTTTC. The encoded protein is CASSSGVSGANVLTF.

This chain connects TRBV2 to TRBJ1-2, with a weak D call TRBD1 (6 bases). V was shortened by 2 bases and J by 2 bases, with 15 bases between the two germline ends. The V gene's germline CDR1 is SNHLY and CDR2 FYNNEI. The CDR3 is 16 amino acids. The CDR3 here is CASSERGWFINYGYTF. DNA for the CDR3: TGTGCCAGCAGTGAAAGGGGGTGGTTTATCAACTATGGCTACACCTTC. Full variable domain (outside the CDR3, taken from reference TRBV2 and TRBJ1-2): EPEVTQTPSHQVTQMGQEVILRCVPISNHLYFYWYRQILGQKVEFLVSFYNNEISEKSEIFDDQFSVERPDGSNFTLKIRSTKLEDSAMYFCASSERGWFINYGYTFGSGTRLTVV.

J is TRBJ1-2 and V is TRBV5-1, with TRBD1 matching 8 bases. Germline V lookup: CDR1 SGHRS, CDR2 YFSETQ. This CDR3 is 14 amino acids long. J gave up 8 bases and V 0 bases, and 6 bases lay outside the gene matches. CDR3 sequence reads: CASSLARQGMGYTF. As DNA, the CDR3 is TGCGCCAGCAGCTTGGCCCGACAGGGGATGGGCTACACCTTC.

Remarks on this clone: At the DNA level, this CDR3 is encoded by other sequences in the same sample as well. The chain carries TRBV5-6 and TRBJ1-5; unclear D gene. Looked up from germline, CDR1 is SGHDT and CDR2 is YYEEEE. The CDR3 is 15 amino acids. V lost 0 bases and J 0 bases, leaving 7 bases between the germline ends. Here the CDR3 DNA reads TGTGCCAGCAGCTTGGGAGGAATTAGCAATCAGCCCCAGCATTTT. Translation gives CASSLGGISNQPQHF.

This clone was observed once. The J gene is TRBJ2-1, the V gene TRBV4-1; 7 bases line up with TRBD2. The CDR3 runs 14 residues. Germline loops: CDR1 MGHRA, CDR2 YSYEKL. V trimming: 6 bases; J trimming: 6 bases; junction bases outside the gene matches: 8. The CDR3 sequence: CASSSIAGFNEQFF. DNA for the CDR3: TGCGCCAGCAGTTCGATAGCGGGTTTCAATGAGCAGTTCTTC.

The table lists this clone with a count of one. The V call is TRBV6-1, the J call TRBJ1-6, with D uncertain. Trimming shortened V by 2 bases and J by 6 bases, and 17 bases separated the two germline ends. This CDR3 comprises 17 residues. Germline CDR1 reads MNHNS; CDR2 reads SASEGT. CDR3 nucleotide sequence: TGTGCCAGCAGTGAAATATCGGGAGGGAAGGTTAATTCACCCCTCCACTTT. It specifies CASSEISGGKVNSPLHF.

This clone was detected only a few times. The chain recombines TRBV30 with TRBJ1-2, with a tentative D call TRBD1 (6 bases). Germline CDR1 is GTSNPN and CDR2 is SVGIG (reference sequence). Trimming cost V 0 bases and J 3 bases, with 17 bases left between them. The CDR3 loop spans 16 amino acids. CDR3 sequence (DNA): TGTGCCTGGAGTGTATCATCAGGGGTAGTACACTATGGCTACACCTTC. It is translated as CAWSVSSGVVHYGYTF.

The genes are TRBV7-9 and TRBJ2-7; TRBD1 agrees at 11 bases. The CDR3 length is 15 residues. The germline gives CDR1 SEHNR, CDR2 FQNEAQ (reference sequence). V shed 5 bases and J 1 base; nucleotides not matched to a gene: 4. The DNA of the CDR3 is TGTGCCAGCAGCGAAGGACAGGGGGCTTCCTACGAGCAGTACTTC. Residues: CASSEGQGASYEQYF. Using reference TRBV7-9 and TRBJ2-7 for the parts outside the CDR3, the full variable domain is DTGVSQNPRHKITKRGQNVTFRCDPISEHNRLYWYRQTLGQGPEFLTYFQNEAQLEKSRLLSDRFSAERPKGSFSTLEIQRTEQGDSAMYLCASSEGQGASYEQYFGPGTRLTVT.

This clone occurred a few times. This chain joins TRBV4-1 and TRBJ1-6; the D gene is possibly TRBD1 (5 bases). Trimming stripped 0 bases from V and 0 bases from J, with 15 bases between. The CDR3 contains 19 residues. The V gene's germline CDR1 is MGHRA and CDR2 YSYEKL. The CDR3 sequence: CASSQDSEGRSSYNSPLHF. DNA of the CDR3: TGCGCCAGCAGCCAAGATTCGGAGGGACGGAGCTCCTATAATTCACCCCTCCACTTT.